Presented here are 29 T cell receptor beta chains from one specimen sequenced in a study of CD8 T cells in ankylosing spondylitis. Notes on the study in general: The study identified a TCR beta motif of under ten highly homologous variants that appeared characteristic of ankylosing spondylitis blood.

The antigens for these receptors are not known. TCRdb passed the 5' RACE reads through MiXCR, listing each CDR3 protein once. The data show 670,000 or so distinct CDR3 sequences, roughly 20% seen once. The sequenced material came from blood, either unsorted or a sorted T cell fraction (not recorded which). All receptors derive from a male donor with ankylosing spondylitis.

There are a few counts of this clonotype. The chain joins TRBV3-1 to TRBJ2-1; 11 bases are a match to TRBD2. This CDR3 region has 19 residues. Germline trimming cut 3 bases from V and 7 bases from J; bases unmatched to any gene: 17. Germline V gene sequence: CDR1 LGHDT, CDR2 YNNKEL (reference sequence). CDR3 sequence: CASSQVLAGAPYPPNEQFF. CDR3 nucleotide sequence: TGTGCCAGCAGCCAGGTACTAGCGGGGGCTCCCTACCCTCCTAATGAGCAGTTCTTC.

This clonotype was recorded a few times. The V call is TRBV27, the J call TRBJ1-2; D uncertain. The V gene's germline CDR1 is MNHEY and CDR2 SMNVEV (reference sequence). The CDR3 is 13 residues long. The V gene lost 1 base and the J gene lost 4 bases, with 7 bases spanning the gap. Written as DNA, the CDR3 is TGTGCCAGCAGTTTATTGACCGGCTATGGCTACACCTTC. Translating gives CASSLLTGYGYTF.

CDR3 sequence reads: CSAPTGAGGHKTQYF. The CDR3 bases are TGCAGTGCCCCCACCGGGGCGGGGGGGCATAAGACCCAGTACTTC. The chain uses TRBV20-1 and TRBJ2-5; 9 bases match TRBD2. CDR1 DFQATT and CDR2 SNEGSKA come from the germline V gene (reference sequence). CDR3 length: 15 residues. Trimming took 6 bases from V and 6 from J; bases not matched to a gene: 14.

This rearrangement joins TRBV7-2 to TRBJ1-6; D not resolved. Germline V gene data show CDR1 as SGHTA and CDR2 as FQGNSA. V was cut by 0 bases and J by 2 bases, with 5 bases left in between. CDR3 length: 15 residues. The CDR3 DNA follows: TGTGCCAGCAGCTTAGCCGGGACCTATAATTCACCCCTCCACTTT. This sequence encodes CASSLAGTYNSPLHF.

The V and J genes are TRBV10-3 and TRBJ2-1, with TRBD2 matching over 8 bases. Losses at the gene ends were 2 bases for V and 1 base for J; bases not matched to a gene: 7. This CDR3 has 17 residues. CDR1 is ENHRY, CDR2 SYGVKD, per germline. The CDR3 sequence is CAISEVWRGASYNEQFF. DNA for the CDR3: TGTGCCATCAGTGAGGTCTGGCGGGGGGCATCCTACAATGAGCAGTTCTTC.

This chain joins TRBV27 and TRBJ2-7; 11 positions agree with TRBD1. Germline CDR1 is MNHEY and CDR2 is SMNVEV (reference sequence). V shed 5 bases, J shed 4 bases, and the junction held 7 bases outside the gene matches. The CDR3 is 15 residues long. DNA for the CDR3: TGTGCCAGCAGTCAAGGGACAGGGGGATTTTACGAGCAGTACTTC. It is translated as CASSQGTGGFYEQYF.

This clonotype was counted only a few times. CDR3 residues: CASSQDRSDYEQYF. As DNA, the CDR3 is TGCGCCAGCAGCCAAGACAGGAGCGACTACGAGCAGTACTTC. This rearrangement joins TRBV4-3 to TRBJ2-7; D is unresolved. V was cut by 0 bases and J by 3 bases, with 9 bases left in between. Germline-derived CDR1 and CDR2 are LGHNA and YSLEER. The CDR3 is 14 residues long.

This clonotype has a handful of counts. The rearrangement links TRBV30 to TRBJ1-4, with a weak D call TRBD1 (5 bases). CDR3 size: 13 residues. Germline V gene data show CDR1 as GTSNPN and CDR2 as SVGIG (reference sequence). V was shortened by 2 bases and J by 8 bases, with 12 bases between the two germline ends. The CDR3 region has the DNA TGTGCCTGGAGTTCGACCGGGACCGAAAAACTGTTTTTT. This codes for CAWSSTGTEKLFF.

The chain couples TRBV20-1 to TRBJ1-1; D is uncertain. Germline V gives CDR1 DFQATT, CDR2 SNEGSKA (reference sequence). Trimming left V 6 bases short and J 4 bases short, with 9 bases between. This CDR3 has 11 residues. CDR3 amino acids: CSARRITEAFF. The CDR3 nucleotides read TGCAGTGCCCGAAGGATCACTGAAGCTTTCTTT.

The CDR3 loop is CSARRLRTGGAEETQYF. Here the CDR3 DNA reads TGCAGTGCTAGAAGATTGAGGACAGGGGGCGCGGAGGAGACCCAGTACTTC. The chain has TRBV20-1 and TRBJ2-5; 11 nucleotides agree with TRBD1. The junction had 13 bases not matched to a gene; V was cut back by 2 bases and J by 5 bases. The germline CDR1 and CDR2 sequences are DFQATT and SNEGSKA (reference sequence). The CDR3 is 17 amino acids.

The chain links TRBV20-1 to TRBJ2-1, with D tentatively TRBD1 or TRBD2 (5 bases each). Per the germline V gene, CDR1 is DFQATT and CDR2 is SNEGSKA (reference sequence). V lost 0 bases, J lost 4 bases, and 19 bases lay in between. CDR3 length: 17 amino acids. This CDR3 is CSARELSRDRLYNEQFF. The CDR3 DNA is TGCAGTGCTAGAGAGTTAAGCCGGGACCGGTTGTACAATGAGCAGTTCTTC.

This rearrangement joins TRBV10-1 to TRBJ2-1; TRBD2 might be the D (5 bases). Germline V lookup: CDR1 WNHNN, CDR2 SYGVQD (reference sequence). V was clipped by 4 bases and J by 7 bases, with 23 bases between them. There are 17 residues in the CDR3. CDR3 sequence reads: CASSVAPSGVGGNEQFF. Here the CDR3 DNA reads TGCGCCAGCAGTGTAGCACCCTCCGGGGTAGGCGGTAATGAGCAGTTCTTC.

This clonotype has more than one count but fewer than ten. V is TRBV20-1 and J is TRBJ2-2, with D unclear. This CDR3 contains 14 residues. Germline CDR1 reads DFQATT; CDR2 reads SNEGSKA (reference sequence). Trimming stripped 0 bases from V and 0 bases from J, with 5 bases between. CDR3 region: CSARDLSNTGELFF. The CDR3 nucleotides are TGCAGTGCTAGAGATCTTTCGAACACCGGGGAGCTGTTTTTT.

The chain recombines TRBV4-2 with TRBJ2-2, with 12 bases that match TRBD2. Germline CDR1 is LGHNA and CDR2 is YNFKEQ. V trimming: 5 bases; J trimming: 4 bases; junction bases outside the gene matches: 11. The CDR3 totals 18 residues. The CDR3 DNA sequence: TGTGCCAGCAGCTACGGACTAGCGGGACTCCCGGGCACCGGGGAGCTGTTTTTT. Encoded protein: CASSYGLAGLPGTGELFF.

The chain has TRBV7-2 and TRBJ2-7, with TRBD2 matching 12 bases. Germline V CDR1 and CDR2: SGHTA, FQGNSA. The CDR3 has 15 residues. With V trimmed by 5 bases and J by 3 bases, 5 bases remained unmatched. As DNA, the CDR3 is TGTGCCAGCAGCACCAGACTAGCGGGAGACTACGAGCAGTACTTC. This codes for CASSTRLAGDYEQYF.

This clonotype turned up a few times. The chain uses TRBV5-1 and TRBJ2-2; 10 bases align to TRBD1. J gave up 5 bases and V 3 bases, and 7 bases lay outside the gene matches. CDR1 is SGHRS, CDR2 YFSETQ, per germline. This CDR3 spans 16 amino acids. CDR3 sequence (DNA): TGCGCCAGCAGCTCGACAGGGGGCGAAGGAACCGGGGAGCTGTTTTTT. Amino acid sequence: CASSSTGGEGTGELFF.

The sample holds a few counts of this clonotype. The genes are TRBV7-2 and TRBJ2-5, with unresolved D. The CDR3 covers 16 residues. From germline, CDR1 is SGHTA and CDR2 FQGNSA. V gave up 0 bases and J gave up 1 base, with 12 bases separating them. CDR3 sequence (DNA): TGTGCCAGCAGCTTAGCGTTGGTTAGCAGCCAAGAGACCCAGTACTTC. This encodes CASSLALVSSQETQYF.

This clonotype was picked up a small number of times. The rearrangement uses TRBV30 and TRBJ2-3, with D possibly matching TRBD2 (6 bases). The ends were cut back, 6 bases at V and 4 bases at J, with 8 bases in the middle. Germline CDR1 GTSNPN, CDR2 SVGIG (reference sequence). The CDR3 totals 11 residues. CDR3 protein: CACGTSDTQYF. For the CDR3, the DNA is TGTGCCTGCGGGACTTCAGATACGCAGTATTTT.

The chain combines TRBV29-1 with TRBJ1-1; D is possibly TRBD1 (6 bases). The CDR3 consists of 14 residues. Trimming cost V 1 base and J 4 bases, with 13 bases left between them. Germline CDR1 is SQVTM and CDR2 is ANQGSEA. CDR3 nucleotide sequence: TGCAGCGTTGAAGTTGGGGGCGGGGGCACTGAAGCTTTCTTT. Its translation: CSVEVGGGGTEAFF.

This clonotype came up a few times. The V gene is TRBV6-5, the J gene TRBJ2-7; D is undetermined. Trimming took 7 bases from V and 3 from J, leaving 7 bases between them. CDR1 is MNHEY, CDR2 SVGAGI, per germline. The CDR3 contains 11 residues. CDR3: CASNSGYEQYF. CDR3 bases: TGTGCCAGCAACTCGGGCTACGAGCAGTACTTC.

This clonotype was detected only a few times. The chain joins TRBV29-1 to TRBJ2-1; tentatively, D is TRBD1 (6 bases). The CDR3 loop spans 14 amino acids. Germline CDR1 reads SQVTM; CDR2 reads ANQGSEA. The V and J ends lost 7 bases and 2 bases respectively, with 15 bases between them. The CDR3 sequence is CSATPQGAYNEQFF. CDR3 DNA: TGCAGCGCTACCCCACAGGGAGCCTACAATGAGCAGTTCTTC.

In this sample, this clonotype turned up many times. The rearrangement uses TRBV29-1 and TRBJ2-1; 13 bases fit TRBD2. J gave up 4 bases and V 6 bases, and 6 bases lay outside the gene matches. There are 15 residues in the CDR3. Germline CDR1 is SQVTM and CDR2 is ANQGSEA. CDR3 bases: TGCAGCGTGAGGACTAGCGGGGGATCATACAATGAGCAGTTCTTC. It yields the protein CSVRTSGGSYNEQFF.

There are a few counts of this clonotype. The rearrangement uses TRBV4-3 and TRBJ2-2; 9 bases align to TRBD2. The V segment lost 0 bases and the J segment 4 bases; nucleotides outside the gene matches: 9. This CDR3 comprises 18 residues. Looked up from germline, CDR1 is LGHNA and CDR2 is YSLEER. The CDR3 region has the DNA TGCGCCAGCAGCCAAGATACGGGACTAGCCCGTGGCACCGGGGAGCTGTTTTTT. Its translation: CASSQDTGLARGTGELFF.

This clonotype has more than one count but fewer than ten. V usage is TRBV10-3 and J usage is TRBJ1-1, with 7 bases aligning to TRBD1. J gave up 1 base and V 10 bases, and 6 bases lay outside the gene matches. The CDR3 loop spans 13 amino acids. The germline gives CDR1 ENHRY, CDR2 SYGVKD. The CDR3, as DNA: TGTGCCACCGGGACAGATACGAACACTGAAGCTTTCTTT. Translated, it gives CATGTDTNTEAFF.

CDR3 bases: TGCAGCGTCAAGGTTGGCCAGGGCTACGAGCAGTACTTC. Protein product: CSVKVGQGYEQYF. This chain uses TRBV29-1 with TRBJ2-7; possibly TRBD1 for D (5 bases). CDR3 length equals 13 residues. Germline CDR1 and CDR2: SQVTM and ANQGSEA. The germline V and J ends were trimmed by 6 bases and 3 bases, with 15 bases remaining between them.

The chain employs TRBV19 and TRBJ2-1; 11 positions agree with TRBD2. This CDR3 has 15 amino acids. The germline V gene encodes CDR1 LNHDA and CDR2 SQIVND (reference sequence). The junction had 2 bases not matched to a gene; V was cut back by 3 bases and J by 4 bases. Here the CDR3 DNA reads TGTGCCAGTAGTATTCCTAGCGGGGGGTACAATGAGCAGTTCTTC. Protein product: CASSIPSGGYNEQFF.

This clonotype was observed a handful of times. V is TRBV6-1 and J is TRBJ1-5; 7 nucleotides agree with TRBD1. Germline trimming cut 3 bases from V and 5 bases from J; bases unmatched to any gene: 4. Germline loops: CDR1 MNHNS, CDR2 SASEGT. The CDR3 loop spans 14 amino acids. The CDR3 loop reads CASSDHRGYQPQHF. The CDR3 nucleotides read TGTGCCAGCAGTGACCACAGGGGCTATCAGCCCCAGCATTTT.

The rearrangement joins TRBV20-1 to TRBJ2-1; TRBD2 agrees at 10 bases. Germline loops: CDR1 DFQATT, CDR2 SNEGSKA (reference sequence). V shed 3 bases and J 9 bases; nucleotides not matched to a gene: 11. This CDR3 has 15 amino acids. The CDR3 DNA is TGCAGTGCTAGTCGGGCTAGCGGGAGTTCTGGTGAGCAGTTCTTC. The encoded protein is CSASRASGSSGEQFF.

Many counts were recorded for this clonotype. The J gene is TRBJ2-4, the V gene TRBV5-1, with 10 nucleotides matching TRBD1. CDR1 is SGHRS and CDR2 is YFSETQ in the germline V gene. The CDR3 spans 13 residues. The V segment lost 4 bases and the J segment 8 bases; nucleotides outside the gene matches: 3. The CDR3, as DNA: TGCGCCAGCAGCCCCGGACAGGGGGACATTCAGTACTTC. Its translation is CASSPGQGDIQYF.